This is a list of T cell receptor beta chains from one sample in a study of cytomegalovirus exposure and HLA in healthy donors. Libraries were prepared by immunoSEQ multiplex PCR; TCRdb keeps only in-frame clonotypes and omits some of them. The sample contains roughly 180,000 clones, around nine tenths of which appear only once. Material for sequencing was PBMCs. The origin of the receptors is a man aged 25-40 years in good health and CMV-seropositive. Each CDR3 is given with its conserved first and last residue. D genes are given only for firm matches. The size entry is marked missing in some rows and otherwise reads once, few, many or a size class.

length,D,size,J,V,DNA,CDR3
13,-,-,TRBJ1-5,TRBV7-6,TGTGCCAGCAGCTTTTTGGGCCAGGAACCCCAGCATTTT,CASSFLGQEPQHF
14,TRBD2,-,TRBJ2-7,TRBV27,TGTGCCAGCAGTTATTCTAGCGGCGCCTACGAGCAGTACTTC,CASSYSSGAYEQYF
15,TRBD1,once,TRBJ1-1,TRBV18,TGTGCCAGCTCGCCCGGGACAGAGATTCACACTGAAGCTTTCTTT,CASSPGTEIHTEAFF
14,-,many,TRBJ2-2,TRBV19,TGTGCCAGTAGTCTGGGGAGAATAGACGGGGAGCTGTTTTTT,CASSLGRIDGELFF
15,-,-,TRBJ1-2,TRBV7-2,TGTGCCAGCAGCTTAGTTGAAACCGCCACGGTCGGCTACACCTTC,CASSLVETATVGYTF
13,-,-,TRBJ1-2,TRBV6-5,TGTGCCAGCAGTTACTCGGCGAATTATGGCTACACCTTC,CASSYSANYGYTF
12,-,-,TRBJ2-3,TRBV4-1,TGCGCCAGCAGCCAAGCTACAGATACGCAGTATTTT,CASSQATDTQYF
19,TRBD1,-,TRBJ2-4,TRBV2,TGTGCCAGCAGTGGGGGGGGAATCGGGACAGGGCAAGCCAAAAACATTCAGTACTTC,CASSGGGIGTGQAKNIQYF
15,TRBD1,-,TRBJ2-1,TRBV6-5,TGTGCCAGCAGTGGTGGGGACAGGTTTCTCTATGAGCAGTTCTTC,CASSGGDRFLYEQFF
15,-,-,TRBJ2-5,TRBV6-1,TGTGCCAGCAGTGATAGCTCGGGAGAGGGGGAGACCCAGTACTTC,CASSDSSGEGETQYF